These T cell receptor beta chains were read from a single sample in a study of blood T cell repertoires in COVID-19. This table comes from immunoSEQ multiplex PCR, and its TCRdb copy is limited to in-frame clones, with some not included. Here the sample spans roughly 99,000 clones, about three quarters being singletons. The sequencing sample was made of peripheral blood. The origin of the receptors is a man between 65 and 85 years old with acute or convalescent COVID-19. Each CDR3 is given with its conserved first and last residue. The D gene is left open where the match is weak. Not all rows give a size; the values are once, few, many and, for expanded clones, a class.

TRBJ1-3,TRBV9,TRBD1,.,CASSVEGQGASGNTIYF,TGTGCCAGCAGCGTAGAGGGACAGGGGGCGTCCGGAAACACCATATATTTT
TRBJ2-2,TRBV6-6,TRBD2,.,CASSYPSGGATGELFF,TGTGCCAGCAGTTACCCGAGCGGGGGGGCGACCGGGGAGCTGTTTTTT
TRBJ2-2,TRBV7-8,.,.,CASSLVGTKNTGELFF,TGTGCCAGCAGCTTAGTGGGCACCAAGAACACCGGGGAGCTGTTTTTT
TRBJ1-4,TRBV3-1/TRBV3-2,TRBD1,.,CASSRRDRGEKLFF,TGTGCCAGCAGCCGCCGGGACAGAGGGGAAAAACTGTTTTTT
TRBJ1-5,TRBV6-6,.,once,CASTPRVPGEPQHF,TGTGCCAGCACGCCAAGGGTGCCGGGGGAGCCCCAGCATTTT
TRBJ1-2,TRBV18,.,.,CASSPPVLVYGYTF,TGTGCCAGCTCACCCCCGGTGCTGGTCTATGGCTACACCTTC
TRBJ2-1,TRBV5-1,.,once,CASSGGDTYNEQFF,TGCGCCAGCAGCGGCGGGGATACCTACAATGAGCAGTTCTTC
TRBJ2-2,TRBV7-8,.,few,CASSPFAGLNTGELFF,TGTGCCAGCAGCCCCTTTGCGGGCCTTAACACCGGGGAGCTGTTTTTT
TRBJ1-2,TRBV5-1,TRBD1,few,CASSWGTVYGYTF,TGCGCCAGCAGCTGGGGGACAGTCTATGGCTACACCTTC
TRBJ2-1,TRBV5-4,.,.,CASRHADGRARGNEQFF,TGTGCCAGCAGGCATGCGGACGGAAGGGCCCGGGGCAATGAGCAGTTCTTC
TRBJ2-4,TRBV5-8,TRBD1,.,CANTGTVGPQSIQYF,TGTGCCAACACCGGGACAGTGGGACCCCAGAGCATTCAGTACTTC
TRBJ2-7,TRBV18,.,.,CASSPEVEQYF,TGTGCCAGCTCACCGGAGGTCGAGCAGTACTTC
TRBJ1-2,TRBV14,TRBD1,.,CASSQGSRGRVGYTF,TGTGCCAGCAGCCAAGGATCGAGGGGGCGAGTGGGCTACACCTTC
TRBJ2-7,TRBV18,TRBD1,few,CASSPLPGQGSYEQYF,TGTGCCAGCTCACCACTTCCGGGACAGGGCTCCTACGAGCAGTACTTC
TRBJ2-3,TRBV20-1,TRBD2,.,CSASALAWGTQYF,TGCAGTGCTAGTGCACTAGCGTGGGGTACGCAGTATTTT
TRBJ1-1,TRBV12-3/TRBV12-4,TRBD1,.,CASRTGDVAEAFF,TGTGCCAGCAGGACAGGGGACGTGGCTGAAGCTTTCTTT
TRBJ2-7,TRBV7-3,TRBD1,few,CASSPDEGAGKQYF,TGTGCCAGCAGCCCAGACGAGGGGGCTGGTAAGCAGTACTTC
TRBJ2-3,TRBV6-2/TRBV6-3,TRBD2,few,CASSYGTSGADTQYF,TGTGCCAGCAGTTACGGGACTAGCGGGGCAGATACGCAGTATTTT
TRBJ1-1,TRBV5-1,TRBD1,.,CASSTGTGLVAFF,TGCGCCAGCAGCACCGGGACAGGGTTGGTAGCTTTCTTT
TRBJ2-2,TRBV5-5,TRBD2,.,CASSSLRGGAGGELFF,TGTGCCAGCAGCTCCCTTCGGGGGGGCGCGGGCGGGGAGCTGTTTTTT
TRBJ1-2,TRBV2,TRBD1,.,CASRGGGYGYTF,TGTGCCAGCAGAGGGGGCGGCTATGGCTACACCTTC
TRBJ2-1,TRBV5-1,.,.,CASSTGTPQNEQFF,TGCGCCAGCAGCACCGGGACACCTCAAAATGAGCAGTTCTTC
TRBJ1-2,TRBV6-6,TRBD1,.,CASGTGFFSGYTF,TGTGCCAGTGGGACAGGGTTTTTCTCTGGCTACACCTTC
TRBJ2-2,TRBV9,TRBD1,few,CASSVGDSTGELFF,TGTGCCAGCAGCGTAGGGGACAGCACCGGGGAGCTGTTTTTT
TRBJ2-1,TRBV4-1,.,few,CASSQEGRAGDEQFF,TGCGCCAGCAGCCAAGAGGGGCGAGCAGGCGATGAGCAGTTCTTC
TRBJ1-1,TRBV12-3/TRBV12-4,.,.,CASSGQPNTEAFF,TGTGCCAGCAGTGGGCAGCCAAACACTGAAGCTTTCTTT
TRBJ1-1,TRBV25-1,.,.,CASSSMNTEAFF,TGTGCCAGCAGTTCCATGAACACTGAAGCTTTCTTT
TRBJ2-7,TRBV6-5,TRBD2,.,CASSSPSGVTTYEQYF,TGTGCCAGCAGTTCTCCTAGCGGGGTTACCACCTACGAGCAGTACTTC
TRBJ2-3,TRBV11-3,TRBD2,.,CASSFGGGSEDTQYF,TGTGCCAGCAGCTTTGGGGGGGGATCGGAAGATACGCAGTATTTT
TRBJ2-3,TRBV7-9,.,.,CASSLGGAGTDTQYF,TGTGCCAGCAGCTTAGGCGGGGCAGGCACAGATACGCAGTATTTT
TRBJ1-1,TRBV3-1/TRBV3-2,TRBD1,.,CASSVHRGRITEAFF,TGTGCCAGCAGTGTTCACAGGGGGCGGATCACTGAAGCTTTCTTT
TRBJ2-3,TRBV19,.,.,CASSGARRVRDTQYF,TGTGCCAGTAGTGGGGCACGACGAGTTAGGGATACGCAGTATTTT
TRBJ1-2,TRBV5-1,.,.,CASSPEGGNYGYTF,TGCGCCAGCAGCCCGGAGGGCGGTAACTATGGCTACACCTTC
TRBJ2-7,TRBV19,TRBD2,once,CASSPLGLAGGGEQYF,TGTGCCAGTAGTCCCCTGGGACTAGCGGGGGGTGGCGAGCAGTACTTC
TRBJ2-1,TRBV3-1/TRBV3-2,TRBD2,.,CASSQTSGGAGEQFF,TGTGCCAGCAGCCAGACTAGCGGGGGGGCCGGGGAGCAGTTCTTC
TRBJ1-1,TRBV3-1/TRBV3-2,TRBD1,.,CASSQAGRTGPGTEAFF,TGTGCCAGCAGCCAAGCGGGTCGGACAGGGCCGGGCACTGAAGCTTTCTTT
TRBJ1-4,TRBV19,.,.,CASTPIGGFVEKLFF,TGTGCCAGTACTCCCATTGGGGGGTTTGTTGAAAAACTGTTTTTT
TRBJ2-7,TRBV5-1,.,few,CASSPSGTTSYEQYF,TGCGCCAGCAGTCCCTCCGGGACAACCTCCTACGAGCAGTACTTC
TRBJ1-6,TRBV5-1,.,few,CASSESRLQGGGSPLHF,TGCGCCAGCAGCGAGAGCAGGCTACAGGGTGGTGGTTCACCCCTCCACTTT
TRBJ2-2,TRBV5-1,TRBD1,once,CASSGGTGVIGTGELFF,TGCGCCAGCAGCGGAGGGACAGGGGTAATCGGCACCGGGGAGCTGTTTTTT
TRBJ1-1,TRBV3-1/TRBV3-2,.,.,CASSQGAGGRNTEAFF,TGTGCCAGCAGCCAAGGAGCGGGGGGGCGAAACACTGAAGCTTTCTTT
TRBJ2-5,TRBV19,TRBD1,.,CASSTGGSQETQYF,TGTGCCAGTAGTACAGGGGGCAGCCAAGAGACCCAGTACTTC
TRBJ1-5,TRBV2,.,.,CASSVGYSNQPQHF,TGTGCCAGCAGTGTCGGTTACAGCAATCAGCCCCAGCATTTT
TRBJ2-3,TRBV6-2/TRBV6-3,TRBD2,.,CASSYASASGSDTQYF,TGTGCCAGCAGTTACGCGTCGGCTAGCGGCTCAGATACGCAGTATTTT
TRBJ1-1,TRBV5-1,.,.,CASSLGWDMNTEAFF,TGCGCCAGCAGCTTGGGATGGGACATGAACACTGAAGCTTTCTTT
TRBJ2-5,TRBV9,.,.,CASSVTDNQETQYF,TGTGCCAGCAGCGTGACAGACAACCAAGAGACCCAGTACTTC
TRBJ2-3,TRBV29-1,TRBD1,.,CSVAGQGADTQYF,TGCAGCGTTGCCGGACAGGGGGCAGATACGCAGTATTTT
TRBJ1-4,TRBV9,.,once,CASSVGVAGGDEKLFF,TGTGCCAGCAGCGTAGGGGTAGCTGGGGGCGATGAAAAACTGTTTTTT
TRBJ1-5,TRBV6-2/TRBV6-3,TRBD1,few,CASSWGQPYQPQHF,TGTGCCAGCAGTTGGGGACAGCCTTATCAGCCCCAGCATTTT
TRBJ2-2,TRBV9,.,.,CASSVGPSDTGELFF,TGTGCCAGCAGCGTAGGTCCATCGGACACCGGGGAGCTGTTTTTT
TRBJ2-3,TRBV18,TRBD2,.,CASSPPAGGPTDTQYF,TGTGCCAGCTCACCACCGGCGGGGGGGCCGACAGATACGCAGTATTTT
TRBJ2-3,TRBV27,TRBD2,.,CASTYSGGAGTDTQYF,TGTGCCAGCACCTATAGCGGGGGGGCGGGCACAGATACGCAGTATTTT
TRBJ1-1,TRBV7-9,TRBD1,few,CASNPTGGTEAFF,TGTGCCAGCAACCCTACAGGGGGCACTGAAGCTTTCTTT
TRBJ2-3,TRBV9,TRBD2,.,CASSVAPVLAGLEADTQYF,TGTGCCAGCAGCGTAGCACCGGTACTAGCGGGGCTCGAGGCAGATACGCAGTATTTT
TRBJ1-3,TRBV9,.,.,CASSVGVRELTGNTIYF,TGTGCCAGCAGCGTAGGAGTCAGGGAACTTACTGGAAACACCATATATTTT
TRBJ1-2,TRBV4-3,TRBD1,few,CASSHGDRGHGYTF,TGCGCCAGCAGCCACGGAGACAGGGGGCATGGCTACACCTTC
TRBJ1-1,TRBV10-3,TRBD1,.,CAISEGTGGDMTEAFF,TGTGCCATCAGTGAGGGGACAGGGGGTGACATGACTGAAGCTTTCTTT
TRBJ1-2,TRBV18,.,.,CASSPGDYEGYTF,TGTGCCAGCTCACCAGGGGACTATGAGGGCTACACCTTC
TRBJ1-2,TRBV6-5,.,.,CASRANRAAGYTF,TGTGCCAGCAGAGCTAACAGGGCAGCTGGCTACACCTTC